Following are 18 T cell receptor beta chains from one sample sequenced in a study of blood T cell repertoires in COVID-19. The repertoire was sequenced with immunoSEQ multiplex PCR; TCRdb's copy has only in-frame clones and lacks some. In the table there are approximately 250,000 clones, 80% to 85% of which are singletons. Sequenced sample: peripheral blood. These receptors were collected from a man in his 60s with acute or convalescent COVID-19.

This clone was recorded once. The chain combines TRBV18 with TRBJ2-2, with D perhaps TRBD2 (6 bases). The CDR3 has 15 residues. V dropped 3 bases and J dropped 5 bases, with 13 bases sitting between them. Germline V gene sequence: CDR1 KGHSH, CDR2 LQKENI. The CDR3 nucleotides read TGTGCCAGCTCACCGTCGCGGGGTGGTACCGGGGAGCTGTTTTTT. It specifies CASSPSRGGTGELFF.

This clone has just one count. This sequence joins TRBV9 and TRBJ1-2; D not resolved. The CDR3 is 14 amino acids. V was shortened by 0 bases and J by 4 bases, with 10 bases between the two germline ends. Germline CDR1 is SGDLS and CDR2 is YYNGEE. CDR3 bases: TGTGCCAGCAGCGTAGACCCGGGAAGCTATGGCTACACCTTC. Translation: CASSVDPGSYGYTF.

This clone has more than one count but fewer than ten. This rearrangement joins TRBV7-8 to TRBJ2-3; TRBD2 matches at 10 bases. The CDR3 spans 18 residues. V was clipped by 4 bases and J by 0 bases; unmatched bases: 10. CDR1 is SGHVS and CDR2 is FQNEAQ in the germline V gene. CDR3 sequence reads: CASSSGTSAPTSTDTQYF. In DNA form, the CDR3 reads TGTGCCAGCAGCTCCGGGACTAGCGCCCCGACAAGCACAGATACGCAGTATTTT.

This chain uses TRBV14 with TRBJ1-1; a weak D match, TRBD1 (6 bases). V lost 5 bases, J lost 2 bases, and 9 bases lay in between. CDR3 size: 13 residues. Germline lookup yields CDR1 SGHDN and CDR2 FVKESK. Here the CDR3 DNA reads TGTGCCAGCAGCAAGACAGGAAACACTGAAGCTTTCTTT. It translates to CASSKTGNTEAFF.

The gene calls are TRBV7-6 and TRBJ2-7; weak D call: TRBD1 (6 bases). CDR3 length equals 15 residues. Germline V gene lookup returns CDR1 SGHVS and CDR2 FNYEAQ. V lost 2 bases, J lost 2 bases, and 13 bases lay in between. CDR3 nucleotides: TGTGCCAGCAGCTTATTTCGTGGACAGACCTACGAGCAGTACTTC. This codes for CASSLFRGQTYEQYF.

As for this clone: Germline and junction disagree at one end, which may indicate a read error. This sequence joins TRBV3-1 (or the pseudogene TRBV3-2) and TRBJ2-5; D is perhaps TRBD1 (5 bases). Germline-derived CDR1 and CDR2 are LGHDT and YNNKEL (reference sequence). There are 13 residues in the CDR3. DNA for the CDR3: TGTGTCAGCAGCCACGTTCAGGGCCGGACCCAGTACTTC. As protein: CVSSHVQGRTQYF.

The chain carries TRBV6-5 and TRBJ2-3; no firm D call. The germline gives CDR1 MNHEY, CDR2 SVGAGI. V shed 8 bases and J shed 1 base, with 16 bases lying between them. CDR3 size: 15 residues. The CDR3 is CASGRVNPGTDTQYF. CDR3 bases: TGTGCCAGCGGTCGGGTGAATCCCGGCACAGATACGCAGTATTTT.

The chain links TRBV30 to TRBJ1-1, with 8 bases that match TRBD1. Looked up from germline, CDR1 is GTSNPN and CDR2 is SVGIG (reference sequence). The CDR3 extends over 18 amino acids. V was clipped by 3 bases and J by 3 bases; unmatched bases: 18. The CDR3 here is CAWRLTLTGVRLDTEAFF. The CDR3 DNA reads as TGTGCCTGGAGGTTGACATTGACAGGGGTGAGATTGGACACTGAAGCTTTCTTT.

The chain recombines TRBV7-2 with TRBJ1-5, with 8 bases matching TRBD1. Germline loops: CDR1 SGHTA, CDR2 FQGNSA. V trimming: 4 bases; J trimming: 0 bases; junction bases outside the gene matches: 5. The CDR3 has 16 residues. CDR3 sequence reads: CASSSQGQASNQPQHF. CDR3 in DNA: TGTGCCAGCAGCTCCCAGGGACAGGCTAGCAATCAGCCCCAGCATTTT. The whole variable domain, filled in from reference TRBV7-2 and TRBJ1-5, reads GAGVSQSPSNKVTEKGKDVELRCDPISGHTALYWYRQSLGQGLEFLIYFQGNSAPDKSGLPSDRFSAERTGGSVSTLTIQRTQQEDSAVYLCASSSQGQASNQPQHFGDGTRLSIL.

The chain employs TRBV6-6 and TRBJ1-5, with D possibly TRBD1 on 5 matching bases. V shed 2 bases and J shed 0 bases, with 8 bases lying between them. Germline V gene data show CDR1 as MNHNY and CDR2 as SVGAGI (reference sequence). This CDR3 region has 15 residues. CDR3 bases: TGTGCCAGCAGTTACCTCCAGGGTAGCAATCAGCCCCAGCATTTT. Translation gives CASSYLQGSNQPQHF.

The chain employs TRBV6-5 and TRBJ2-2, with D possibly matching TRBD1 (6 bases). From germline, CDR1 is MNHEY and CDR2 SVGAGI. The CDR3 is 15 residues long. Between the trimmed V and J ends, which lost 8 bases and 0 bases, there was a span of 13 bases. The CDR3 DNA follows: TGTGCCAGCTCCGGACAGTTCGCGAACACCGGGGAGCTGTTTTTT. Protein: CASSGQFANTGELFF.

The CDR3 bases are TGTGCCAGCAGTCTGGGGGGGTCTACCTATGGCTACACCTTC. This codes for CASSLGGSTYGYTF. The rearrangement joins TRBV6-5 to TRBJ1-2; D may be TRBD1 (5 bases). The V and J ends lost 5 bases and 4 bases respectively, with 14 bases between them. The CDR3 runs 14 residues. Germline loops: CDR1 MNHEY, CDR2 SVGAGI.

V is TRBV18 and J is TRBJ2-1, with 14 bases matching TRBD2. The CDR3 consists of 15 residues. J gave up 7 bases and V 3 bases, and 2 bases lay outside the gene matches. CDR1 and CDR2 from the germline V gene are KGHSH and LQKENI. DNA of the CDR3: TGTGCCAGCTCACCTGGGACTAGCGGGAGTAATGAGCAGTTCTTC. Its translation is CASSPGTSGSNEQFF.

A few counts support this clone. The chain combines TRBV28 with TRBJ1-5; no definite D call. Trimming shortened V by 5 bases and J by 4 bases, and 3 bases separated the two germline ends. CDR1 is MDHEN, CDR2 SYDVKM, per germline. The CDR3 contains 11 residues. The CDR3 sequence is CASSTNQPQHF. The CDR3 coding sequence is TGTGCCAGCAGTACAAATCAGCCCCAGCATTTT. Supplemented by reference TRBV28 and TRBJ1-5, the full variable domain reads DVKVTQSSRYLVKRTGEKVFLECVQDMDHENMFWYRQDPGLGLRLIYFSYDVKMKEKGDIPEGYSVSREKKERFSLILESASTNQTSMYLCASSTNQPQHFGDGTRLSIL.

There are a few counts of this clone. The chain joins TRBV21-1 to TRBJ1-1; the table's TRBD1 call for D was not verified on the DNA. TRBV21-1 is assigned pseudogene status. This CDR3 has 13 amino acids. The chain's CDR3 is CASSRQGNTEAFF. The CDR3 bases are TGTGCCAGCAGCCGACAGGGGAACACTGAAGCTTTCTTT.

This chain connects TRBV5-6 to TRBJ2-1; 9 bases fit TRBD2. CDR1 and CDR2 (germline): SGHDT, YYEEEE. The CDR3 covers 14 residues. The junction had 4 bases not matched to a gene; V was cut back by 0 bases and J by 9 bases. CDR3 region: CASSLDYSGGEQFF. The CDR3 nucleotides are TGTGCCAGCAGCTTGGATTATAGCGGGGGTGAGCAGTTCTTC. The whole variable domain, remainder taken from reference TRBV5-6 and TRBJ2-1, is DAGVTQSPTHLIKTRGQQVTLRCSPKSGHDTVSWYQQALGQGPQFIFQYYEEEERQRGNFPDRFSGHQFPNYSSELNVNALLLGDSALYLCASSLDYSGGEQFFGPGTRLTVL.

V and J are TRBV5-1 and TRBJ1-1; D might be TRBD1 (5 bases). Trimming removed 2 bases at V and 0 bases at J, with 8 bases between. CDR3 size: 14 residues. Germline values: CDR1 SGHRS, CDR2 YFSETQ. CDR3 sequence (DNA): TGCGCCAGCAGCTTCTACAGGCTGAACACTGAAGCTTTCTTT. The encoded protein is CASSFYRLNTEAFF.

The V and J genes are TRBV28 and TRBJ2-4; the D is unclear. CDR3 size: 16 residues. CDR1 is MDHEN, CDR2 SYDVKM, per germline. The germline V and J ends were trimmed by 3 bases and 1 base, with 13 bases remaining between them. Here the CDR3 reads CASSFLGAGAKNIQYF. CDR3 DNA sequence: TGTGCCAGCAGTTTTCTGGGTGCCGGGGCCAAAAACATTCAGTACTTC.